Sequencing of this TCR beta chain was carried out in a study of blood T cell repertoires in COVID-19. Overall study: Specimens from acute and convalescent COVID-19 originated in the United States, Italy and Spain. T cells, B-cell-depleted T cells, or PBMCs provided the cDNA or gDNA that served as material.

Germline V CDR1 and CDR2: SGHRS, YFSETQ. Between the trimmed V and J ends, which lost 4 bases and 0 bases, there was a span of 10 bases. This CDR3 is 14 amino acids long. Per the original data handling: Nucleated cell number was recorded as an estimate derived from reference gene primer amplification. Data came from immunoSEQ multiplex PCR; TCRdb stores just in-frame clones and leaves some out. The V and J calls and the clone size are those of that table, but D and trimming were determined from the DNA. This table holds about 210,000 clones, 80% to 90% found once. The chain employs TRBV5-1 and TRBJ1-1; D is perhaps TRBD1 (5 bases). Sequencing was carried out using peripheral blood. The source of this sequence is a man aged 50 or older with active or convalescent COVID-19. The CDR3 coding sequence is TGCGCCAGCAGCGCGGGACCTATGAACACTGAAGCTTTCTTT. Its protein product is CASSAGPMNTEAFF. Full variable domain (outside the CDR3, taken from reference TRBV5-1 and TRBJ1-1): KAGVTQTPRYLIKTRGQQVTLSCSPISGHRSVSWYQQTPGQGLQFLFEYFSETQRNKGNFPGRFSGRQFSNSRSEMNVSTLELGDSALYLCASSAGPMNTEAFFGQGTRLTVV.